This section outlines one T cell receptor (beta chain) sequence together with its context. The V gene lost 3 bases and the J gene lost 7 bases, with 10 bases spanning the gap. The germline gives CDR1 DFQATT, CDR2 SNEGSKA (reference sequence). The CDR3 length is 13 residues. PCR was performed a second time for about 7 to 12 cycles using a sample-barcoded 5' primer and a J-beta primer mix. The authors tagged each cDNA molecule using a template-switch adaptor with 12 random nucleotides. TCRdb ran MiXCR on the 5' RACE reads and lists one entry per CDR3 protein. This sample carries about 1.1 million distinct CDR3 sequences, more than 30% of them seen once, and the ten largest clones take under 15%. This sample stems from a study of blood T cells in healthy people across ages.

The chain recombines TRBV20-1 with TRBJ1-6; a possible D gene is TRBD1 (6 bases). The sequenced sample consisted of blood. The sequence was collected from a man younger than 35 in good health. The CDR3 loop is CSASGQPNSPLHF. As DNA, the CDR3 is TGCAGTGCTAGCGGACAGCCGAATTCACCCCTCCACTTT.